This is a list of T cell receptor beta chains from one sample in a study of PD-1 blockade in classical Hodgkin lymphoma. Libraries were prepared by immunoSEQ multiplex PCR; TCRdb keeps only in-frame clonotypes and omits some of them. Among tens of thousands of clones listed, more than 90% were seen once. This material consisted of peripheral blood mononuclear cells (PBMCs), taken at baseline. These TCRs come from a human donor with classical Hodgkin lymphoma. Each CDR3 is given with its conserved first and last residue. Each record gives: J gene, clone size, V gene, CDR3 length, D gene, CDR3 protein, CDR3 DNA. A D gene is named only where the DNA matches it firmly. Rows may omit the clone size; those that give it use once, few, many or a size class.

>TRBJ2-5|.|TRBV25-1|13|.
CASSDVMKETQYF
TGTGCCAGCAGTGACGTAATGAAAGAGACCCAGTACTTC
>TRBJ2-1|.|TRBV10-1|13|TRBD2
CASSLSGEGEQFF
TGCGCCAGCAGTCTTAGCGGGGAAGGTGAGCAGTTCTTC
>TRBJ2-5|.|TRBV27|13|.
CASSSGTSKVQYF
TGTGCCAGCAGTTCCGGGACCTCCAAGGTGCAGTACTTC
>TRBJ2-7|.|TRBV25-1|16|TRBD2
CASSLPGLAGAYEQYF
TGTGCCAGCAGTCTTCCGGGACTAGCGGGAGCTTACGAGCAGTACTTC
>TRBJ2-3|.|TRBV2|18|TRBD2
CASSEEAAPAGELDTQYF
TGTGCCAGCAGTGAAGAGGCCGCGCCAGCGGGAGAACTAGATACGCAGTATTTT
>TRBJ2-3|.|TRBV6-1|13|.
CASREGVSDTQYF
TGTGCCAGCAGAGAGGGGGTTTCAGATACGCAGTATTTT
>TRBJ2-7|.|TRBV25-1|15|.
CASSEWGSRDDEQYF
TGTGCCAGCAGTGAATGGGGTTCCAGGGACGACGAGCAGTACTTC
>TRBJ1-4|.|TRBV7-9|15|.
CASSLASWANEKLFF
TGTGCCAGCAGCTTAGCGTCCTGGGCTAATGAAAAACTGTTTTTT
>TRBJ1-4|.|TRBV27|15|.
CASSLSGTPNEKLFF
TGTGCCAGCAGTTTATCCGGGACACCGAATGAAAAACTGTTTTTT
>TRBJ2-5|.|TRBV29-1|15|.
CSVSPGNGFKETQYF
TGCAGCGTTTCCCCGGGGAACGGGTTTAAGGAGACCCAGTACTTC
>TRBJ2-7|.|TRBV20-1|11|.
CSADRSYEQYF
TGCAGTGCCGACAGATCATACGAGCAGTACTTC
>TRBJ2-1|once|TRBV7-3|14|TRBD2
CASSSPGTRNEQFF
TGTGCCAGCAGCTCCCCCGGGACTAGGAATGAGCAGTTCTTC
>TRBJ1-5|.|TRBV28|14|.
CASRGGIKDQPQHF
TGTGCCAGCAGAGGGGGGATTAAGGATCAGCCCCAGCATTTT
>TRBJ2-7|.|TRBV27|14|.
CASSLEGSSYEQYF
TGTGCCAGCAGTCTAGAGGGCAGTTCCTACGAGCAGTACTTC
>TRBJ1-5|.|TRBV6-5|13|.
CASSVTQGQPQHF
TGTGCCAGCAGTGTAACACAGGGACAGCCCCAGCATTTT
>TRBJ1-3|.|TRBV4-2|18|.
CASSQDRAVGFSGNTIYF
TGTGCCAGCAGCCAAGACCGGGCAGTGGGTTTCTCTGGAAACACCATATATTTT
>TRBJ2-6|.|TRBV28|13|.
CASSSAGANVLTF
TGTGCCAGCAGCTCCGCTGGGGCCAACGTCCTGACTTTC
>TRBJ2-3|once|TRBV11-2|17|TRBD2
CASSLHIRGAGENTQYF
TGTGCCAGCAGCTTACATATTCGGGGAGCGGGGGAAAATACGCAGTATTTT
>TRBJ2-3|.|TRBV19|20|.
CASTTSPLIQGKTYTDTQYF
TGTGCCAGTACCACTAGCCCGTTGATCCAGGGGAAGACTTACACAGATACGCAGTATTTT
>TRBJ1-3|few|TRBV10-1|15|.
CASSEFAGSGNTIYF
TGCGCCAGCAGTGAGTTCGCGGGCTCTGGAAACACCATATATTTT
>TRBJ2-1|.|TRBV11-2|16|TRBD2
CASSLDRLAGVGEQFF
TGTGCCAGCAGCTTAGACAGGCTAGCGGGAGTGGGTGAGCAGTTCTTC
>TRBJ2-1|once|TRBV30|15|TRBD2
CAWTRLAGIFNEQFF
TGTGCCTGGACTCGACTAGCGGGCATCTTCAATGAGCAGTTCTTC